This TCR beta chain was found in a study of T-cell reconstitution after alpha-beta-depleted transplantation in children. V was trimmed by 4 bases and J by 5 bases, leaving 15 bases between them. Germline values: CDR1 SEHNR, CDR2 FQNEAQ (reference sequence). CDR3 length equals 15 residues. Unique molecular identifiers featured in how the TCRbeta library was prepared. One entry per CDR3 protein, called by TCRdb with MiXCR from the PCR reads. The sample has about 600,000 distinct CDR3 sequences, roughly a tenth seen once. There are a few counts of this clonotype. The sequence derives from a human donor who donated a stem cell graft to a child with acute myeloid leukemia. The chain uses TRBV7-9 and TRBJ2-1; possible D gene TRBD2, 5 bases. Source: PBMCs from the stem cell graft donor, taken from the stem cell graft. CDR3 protein: CASSWERGRNNEQFF. The CDR3 DNA sequence: TGTGCCAGCAGCTGGGAGCGAGGGCGGAACAATGAGCAGTTCTTC.